Below, one T cell receptor (beta chain) is given with its context. This sample was included in a study of blood T cell repertoires in COVID-19. Looking at the study overall: Sites in the United States, Italy and Spain provided acute and convalescent COVID-19 samples. Nucleic acid was either cDNA or gDNA, and it came from T cells, B-cell-depleted T cells, or PBMCs.

Authors' processing steps: Amplified reference gene primers provided the basis for estimating nucleated cell counts. Produced via immunoSEQ multiplex PCR; TCRdb's table is partial and in-frame only. The V and J calls and clone size were taken over from that table, and D and trimming were inferred from the DNA. The repertoire holds over 40,000 clones, with about 90% as singletons. This receptor was identified in a man in his 70s with active COVID-19. Specimen: peripheral blood.

CDR3 sequence reads: CAISESNLSGQPQHF. CDR3 in DNA: TGTGCCATCAGTGAGTCGAATTTGTCCGGTCAGCCCCAGCATTTT. The chain couples TRBV10-3 to TRBJ1-5, with D unresolved. Germline V gene lookup returns CDR1 ENHRY and CDR2 SYGVKD. V dropped 0 bases and J dropped 6 bases, with 12 bases sitting between them. The CDR3 consists of 15 residues.